Presented here are 27 T cell receptor beta chains from one specimen sequenced in a study of control samples from healthy donors and cancer patients. Profiled with immunoSEQ multiplex PCR; TCRdb holds only in-frame clones, not every one. The sample holds about 140,000 clones, approximately 94% seen once. The source material was blood. The receptors come from a man aged 35-49 years in good health.

The chain has TRBV5-1 and TRBJ2-3; a possible D gene is TRBD2 (5 bases). CDR3 size: 14 residues. Germline V CDR1 and CDR2: SGHRS, YFSETQ. The ends were cut back, 0 bases at V and 8 bases at J, with 13 bases in the middle. CDR3 amino acids: CASSLEAAMGTQYF. The CDR3, as DNA: TGCGCCAGCAGCTTGGAAGCGGCGATGGGTACGCAGTATTTT.

V gene TRBV7-3 combines with J gene TRBJ2-1, with TRBD2 matching over 8 bases. V trimming: 2 bases; J trimming: 6 bases; junction bases outside the gene matches: 9. The CDR3 totals 16 residues. CDR1 SGHTA and CDR2 FQGTGA come from the germline V gene. The CDR3 protein is CASSLRAGEGPNEQFF. For the CDR3, the DNA is TGTGCCAGCAGCTTACGAGCGGGAGAGGGACCCAATGAGCAGTTCTTC. Filled out from reference TRBV7-3 and TRBJ2-1, the complete variable domain reads GAGVSQTPSNKVTEKGKYVELRCDPISGHTALYWYRQSLGQGPEFLIYFQGTGAADDSGLPNDRFFAVRPEGSVSTLKIQRTERGDSAVYLCASSLRAGEGPNEQFFGPGTRLTVL.

The genes are TRBV9 and TRBJ2-2; no definite D call. The CDR3 contains 14 residues. The germline gives CDR1 SGDLS, CDR2 YYNGEE. The V gene lost 0 bases and the J gene lost 2 bases, with 5 bases spanning the gap. The CDR3 DNA follows: TGTGCCAGCAGCGTAGCACCCAACACCGGGGAGCTGTTTTTT. This translates into CASSVAPNTGELFF. The complete variable domain, with remaining parts taken from reference TRBV9 and TRBJ2-2, reads DSGVTQTPKHLITATGQRVTLRCSPRSGDLSVYWYQQSLDQGLQFLIQYYNGEERAKGNILERFSAQQFPDLHSELNLSSLELGDSALYFCASSVAPNTGELFFGEGSRLTVL.

Worth noting for this clone: The same CDR3 also results from other DNA sequences found in this sample. The chain carries TRBV9 and TRBJ2-7, with 10 bases lining up with TRBD2. The J segment lost 3 bases and the V segment lost 2 bases, leaving 2 bases of the junction unmatched. There are 14 residues in the CDR3. Germline loops: CDR1 SGDLS, CDR2 YYNGEE. CDR3 sequence reads: CASSVASGSYEQYF. The CDR3 DNA sequence: TGTGCCAGCAGCGTTGCTAGCGGGAGCTACGAGCAGTACTTC.

This chain connects TRBV9 to TRBJ2-2; 7 bases match TRBD1. CDR3 length: 17 amino acids. The trim removed 1 base at V and 6 bases at J, leaving 12 bases unmatched. Germline V lookup: CDR1 SGDLS, CDR2 YYNGEE. CDR3 in DNA: TGTGCCAGCAGCGTATTCCCGAGGGGGCAGGGGGCCGGGGAGCTGTTTTTT. It is translated as CASSVFPRGQGAGELFF.

The gene calls are TRBV5-1 and TRBJ1-4; 11 bases are shared with TRBD1. Trimming cost V 6 bases and J 10 bases; bases outside gene matches: 14. Germline CDR1 reads SGHRS; CDR2 reads YFSETQ. The length of the CDR3 is 16 residues. The CDR3 DNA reads as TGCGCCAGCATGGTCGTAGCCGGGACAGGGGGTGGAAAACTGTTTTTT. This sequence encodes CASMVVAGTGGGKLFF.

The chain couples TRBV4-1 to TRBJ2-7; the D call may be TRBD1 or TRBD2 (5 bases each). Between the trimmed V and J ends, which lost 4 bases and 3 bases, there was a span of 16 bases. This CDR3 is 15 amino acids long. Germline-derived CDR1 and CDR2 are MGHRA and YSYEKL. CDR3 residues: CASSPGRAAFYEQYF. The CDR3 DNA sequence: TGCGCCAGCAGCCCAGGGCGGGCAGCGTTCTACGAGCAGTACTTC.

J is TRBJ2-5 and V is TRBV5-1; D is ambiguous. V dropped 3 bases and J dropped 4 bases, with 4 bases sitting between them. In germline, CDR1 is SGHRS, CDR2 YFSETQ. The CDR3 is 11 residues long. CDR3 loop: CASSSGETQYF. The CDR3 nucleotides are TGCGCCAGCAGCTCGGGAGAGACCCAGTACTTC.

V is TRBV5-1 and J is TRBJ2-7; D tentatively reads TRBD1 or TRBD2 (5 bases each). Germline CDR1 SGHRS, CDR2 YFSETQ. CDR3 length equals 12 residues. Between the trimmed V and J ends, which lost 4 bases and 4 bases, there was a span of 9 bases. This CDR3 reads CASSGTSYEQYF. DNA of the CDR3: TGCGCCAGCAGCGGGACCTCGTACGAGCAGTACTTC.

This chain links TRBV4-1 with TRBJ2-6; 8 bases fit TRBD1. Trimming at V came to 3 bases and at J to 2 bases, leaving 6 bases not matched to a gene. The CDR3 runs to 17 residues. CDR1 is MGHRA, CDR2 YSYEKL, per germline. The CDR3 region is CASSQIAGGTGANVLTF. The CDR3 bases are TGCGCCAGCAGCCAGATCGCAGGGGGCACTGGGGCCAACGTCCTGACTTTC.

The genes are TRBV6-1 and TRBJ2-5; D remains unclear. This CDR3 region has 15 residues. V dropped 2 bases and J dropped 2 bases, with 12 bases sitting between them. Germline CDR1 is MNHNS and CDR2 is SASEGT. CDR3 residues: CASSEYRVPQETQYF. The CDR3 region has the DNA TGTGCCAGCAGTGAATATAGGGTCCCTCAAGAGACCCAGTACTTC.

The chain combines TRBV5-5 with TRBJ2-2; D gene unclear. Germline V gene lookup returns CDR1 SGHKS and CDR2 YYEKEE (reference sequence). The CDR3 is made up of 16 amino acids. V gave up 0 bases and J gave up 0 bases, with 9 bases separating them. For the CDR3, the DNA is TGTGCCAGCAGCTTGGCGGGCAGAACGAACACCGGGGAGCTGTTTTTT. Its translation: CASSLAGRTNTGELFF.

The CDR3 bases are TGTGCTAGTGCCCCAGATCGGGGACTTCACACCGGGGAGCTGTTTTTT. It yields the protein CASAPDRGLHTGELFF. The chain combines TRBV12-5 with TRBJ2-2; possible D gene TRBD2, 6 bases. The CDR3 has 16 residues. The V gene lost 7 bases and the J gene lost 3 bases, with 18 bases spanning the gap. The germline V gene has CDR1 LGHNT and CDR2 FRNRAP. The variable domain in full, with the rest retrieved from reference TRBV12-5 and TRBJ2-2, is DARVTQTPRHKVTEMGQEVTMRCQPILGHNTVFWYRQTMMQGLELLAYFRNRAPLDDSGMPKDRFSAEMPDATLATLKIQPSEPRDSAVYFCASAPDRGLHTGELFFGEGSRLTVL.

The chain recombines TRBV12-3 or TRBV12-4 with TRBJ1-5; D not certain. The V gene lost 4 bases and the J gene lost 5 bases, with 9 bases spanning the gap. The CDR3 is 13 amino acids. CDR3 sequence (DNA): TGTGCCAGCAGTTCCCTCGGTGATCAGCCCCAGCATTTT. As protein: CASSSLGDQPQHF.

The gene calls are TRBV7-6 and TRBJ1-3; possible D gene TRBD1, 5 bases. The CDR3 is made up of 16 amino acids. Trimming removed 4 bases at V and 2 bases at J, with 15 bases between. CDR1 and CDR2 from the germline V gene are SGHVS and FNYEAQ. The CDR3 bases are TGTGCCAGCAGCTCTAGGGGTTGGGCGGCTGGAAACACCATATATTTT. Amino acid sequence: CASSSRGWAAGNTIYF.

The chain links TRBV9 to TRBJ1-2; D is unclear. Trimming pared 0 bases from V and 4 bases from J, leaving 10 bases between. This CDR3 region has 14 residues. Looked up from germline, CDR1 is SGDLS and CDR2 is YYNGEE. The CDR3 protein is CASSVGGRGYGYTF. The CDR3 DNA sequence: TGTGCCAGCAGCGTAGGTGGGCGTGGCTATGGCTACACCTTC.

The chain employs TRBV20-1 and TRBJ1-1, with D tentatively TRBD1 (6 bases). Germline assignment: CDR1 DFQATT and CDR2 SNEGSKA (reference sequence). This CDR3 is built from 13 residues. V dropped 3 bases and J dropped 5 bases, with 13 bases sitting between them. CDR3 sequence reads: CSASYRALTEAFF. CDR3 nucleotide sequence: TGCAGTGCTAGTTACAGGGCCCTTACTGAAGCTTTCTTT.

The CDR3 DNA reads as TGTGCCATTCTAGCGGGGGACTCCTACGAGCAGTACTTC. Translation gives CAILAGDSYEQYF. The V call is TRBV28, the J call TRBJ2-7; 10 bases map to TRBD2. The V gene's germline CDR1 is MDHEN and CDR2 SYDVKM. This CDR3 is 13 amino acids long. V dropped 10 bases and J dropped 0; count of bases not matched to a gene: 3.

The V gene is TRBV5-6, the J gene TRBJ2-7; 9 nucleotides align to TRBD2. The V gene's germline CDR1 is SGHDT and CDR2 YYEEEE. CDR3 size: 14 residues. J was trimmed by 4 bases and V by 0 bases; bases with no gene match: 2. The DNA of the CDR3 is TGTGCCAGCAGCTTGGGGACTAGCGCTTACGAGCAGTACTTC. Protein product: CASSLGTSAYEQYF.

V and J are TRBV7-9 and TRBJ1-3; D possibly corresponds to TRBD1 (6 bases). Deletions cut 0 bases from V and 1 base from J, with 10 bases between. CDR1 is SEHNR, CDR2 FQNEAQ, per germline (reference sequence). The CDR3 is 16 residues long. The CDR3 nucleotides are TGTGCCAGCAGCTTAGCCGGGACAAATTCTGGAAACACCATATATTTT. This codes for CASSLAGTNSGNTIYF.

The V and J genes are TRBV7-2 and TRBJ1-6; TRBD1 might be the D (5 bases). This CDR3 contains 15 residues. Germline-derived CDR1 and CDR2 are SGHTA and FQGNSA. Trimming left V 6 bases short and J 9 bases short, with 18 bases between. CDR3 loop: CASSSVGQGRSPLHF. In nucleotides, the CDR3 is TGTGCCAGCAGTTCGGTGGGGCAGGGACGTTCACCCCTCCACTTT.

This sequence joins TRBV6-2 or TRBV6-3 and TRBJ1-5; the D is unclear. Germline V lookup: CDR1 MNHEY, CDR2 SVGEGT. Trimming cost V 5 bases and J 4 bases, with 12 bases left between them. The length of the CDR3 is 14 residues. CDR3 region: CASSNRAPNQPQHF. CDR3 nucleotides: TGTGCCAGCAGTAACCGGGCTCCAAATCAGCCCCAGCATTTT.

This rearrangement joins TRBV27 to TRBJ1-1; D is unclear. Trimming removed 3 bases at V and 6 bases at J, with 11 bases between. Germline V lookup: CDR1 MNHEY, CDR2 SMNVEV (reference sequence). The CDR3 sequence is 13 residues long. Here the CDR3 DNA reads TGTGCCAGCAGTTTTCTTAATGGCCCTGAAGCTTTCTTT. Its translation is CASSFLNGPEAFF.

V is TRBV5-1 and J is TRBJ1-1; 8 nucleotides agree with TRBD1. The CDR3 is 17 residues long. The trim removed 3 bases at V and 5 bases at J, leaving 15 bases unmatched. CDR1 and CDR2 (germline): SGHRS, YFSETQ. The CDR3 spells CASSSLVRQGRNTEAFF. The CDR3 DNA reads as TGCGCCAGCAGCTCACTAGTCCGACAGGGGCGCAATACTGAAGCTTTCTTT.

The J gene is TRBJ1-5, the V gene TRBV9, with 9 bases lining up with TRBD1. CDR1 is SGDLS, CDR2 YYNGEE, per germline. The V and J ends lost 5 bases and 6 bases, in that order; junction bases with no gene match: 9. The CDR3 totals 15 residues. The CDR3 DNA follows: TGTGCCAGCAGTCCCGGGACAGGGAATCTTCAGCCCCAGCATTTT. Amino acid sequence: CASSPGTGNLQPQHF.

This chain links TRBV19 with TRBJ1-1, with a tentative D call TRBD1 (6 bases). This CDR3 is built from 17 residues. The V end was cut by 6 bases, the J end by 1 base, with 21 bases between. Germline V gene lookup returns CDR1 LNHDA and CDR2 SQIVND (reference sequence). CDR3 in DNA: TGTGCCAGTAGCCGAAACACGCTCAGGGGTCCGAACACTGAAGCTTTCTTT. Protein: CASSRNTLRGPNTEAFF.

The chain carries TRBV18 and TRBJ2-3; D gene unclear. Trimming took off 5 bases at V and 5 bases at J, with 8 bases between the two ends. The CDR3 totals 12 residues. Germline V gene data show CDR1 as KGHSH and CDR2 as LQKENI. The CDR3: CASSFGGDTQYF. CDR3 DNA: TGTGCCAGCTCATTCGGTGGAGATACGCAGTATTTT. Full variable domain (remainder filled in from reference TRBV18 and TRBJ2-3): NAGVMQNPRHLVRRRGQEARLRCSPMKGHSHVYWYRQLPEEGLKFMVYLQKENIIDESGMPKERFSAEFPKEGPSILRIQQVVRGDSAAYFCASSFGGDTQYFGPGTRLTVL.